A single sample gave rise to the 25 T cell receptor beta chains below, sequenced in a study of blood T cell repertoires in COVID-19. TCRdb's copy holds only in-frame clones and misses some; the assay was immunoSEQ multiplex PCR. Altogether about 130,000 clones are present, around nine tenths being singletons, with the ten largest covering approximately 4.5%. The sequencing sample was made of peripheral blood. The receptors shown here come from a man between 60 and 75 years old with COVID-19, enrolled during active disease.

This chain connects TRBV9 to TRBJ2-7, with D perhaps TRBD2 (5 bases). Between the trimmed V and J ends, which lost 0 bases and 2 bases, there was a span of 9 bases. Germline-derived CDR1 and CDR2 are SGDLS and YYNGEE. The CDR3 totals 14 residues. The CDR3 region is CASSVGVSAYEQYF. Written as DNA, the CDR3 is TGTGCCAGCAGCGTAGGCGTTAGCGCCTACGAGCAGTACTTC.

V and J are TRBV5-6 and TRBJ1-4, with D maybe TRBD1 (6 bases). The CDR3 totals 18 residues. V was pared by 0 bases and J by 4 bases, with 19 bases between. CDR1 is SGHDT and CDR2 is YYEEEE in the germline V gene. CDR3: CASSLVSAGVLSNEKLFF. The DNA of the CDR3 is TGTGCCAGCAGCTTGGTCTCGGCAGGGGTCCTCAGTAATGAAAAACTGTTTTTT. The full variable domain, completed using reference TRBV5-6 and TRBJ1-4, is DAGVTQSPTHLIKTRGQQVTLRCSPKSGHDTVSWYQQALGQGPQFIFQYYEEEERQRGNFPDRFSGHQFPNYSSELNVNALLLGDSALYLCASSLVSAGVLSNEKLFFGSGTQLSVL.

The rearrangement links TRBV5-1 to TRBJ1-1, with D unresolved. Germline V CDR1 and CDR2: SGHRS, YFSETQ. The ends were cut back, 0 bases at V and 7 bases at J, with 16 bases in the middle. This CDR3 is built from 15 residues. Here the CDR3 reads CASSLVRKLEGEAFF. As DNA, the CDR3 is TGCGCCAGCAGCTTGGTACGGAAACTCGAGGGTGAAGCTTTCTTT. The variable domain in full, with the rest retrieved from reference TRBV5-1 and TRBJ1-1, is KAGVTQTPRYLIKTRGQQVTLSCSPISGHRSVSWYQQTPGQGLQFLFEYFSETQRNKGNFPGRFSGRQFSNSRSEMNVSTLELGDSALYLCASSLVRKLEGEAFFGQGTRLTVV.

The rearrangement links TRBV6-5 to TRBJ1-2; possible D gene TRBD1, 6 bases. V lost 9 bases, J lost 0 bases, and 17 bases lay in between. Germline lookup yields CDR1 MNHEY and CDR2 SVGAGI. The length of the CDR3 is 15 residues. The CDR3: CASGTGTLANYGYTF. For the CDR3, the DNA is TGTGCCAGTGGAACAGGGACACTCGCTAACTATGGCTACACCTTC.

Here the CDR3 reads CASSFSPRSTGNTEAFF. The CDR3 DNA is TGTGCCAGCAGCTTCTCTCCACGATCGACAGGGAACACTGAAGCTTTCTTT. The chain carries TRBV5-5 and TRBJ1-1; D may be TRBD1 (6 bases). V was shortened by 2 bases and J by 1 base, with 18 bases between the two germline ends. Germline CDR1 SGHKS, CDR2 YYEKEE (reference sequence). This CDR3 region has 17 residues.

The rearrangement uses TRBV27 and TRBJ1-1; a possible D gene is TRBD1 (6 bases). The CDR3 loop spans 15 amino acids. Germline CDR1 reads MNHEY; CDR2 reads SMNVEV (reference sequence). The V gene lost 4 bases and the J gene lost 5 bases, with 17 bases spanning the gap. The CDR3 nucleotides are TGTGCCAGCAGTTCCCCCGGGGGGGCGAATACTGAAGCTTTCTTT. This gives the protein CASSSPGGANTEAFF.

This chain connects TRBV5-1 to TRBJ2-2; perhaps TRBD1 as D (6 bases). Trimming took off 0 bases at V and 4 bases at J, with 16 bases between the two ends. The CDR3 spans 17 residues. Germline CDR1 SGHRS, CDR2 YFSETQ. CDR3 nucleotides: TGCGCCAGCAGCTTGGCCCAAGAGACAGGCTTCACCGGGGAGCTGTTTTTT. Translation: CASSLAQETGFTGELFF.

J is TRBJ2-2 and V is TRBV2, with TRBD2 as a possible D gene (5 bases). With 4 bases removed from V and 6 bases from J, the gap between germline ends came to 18 bases. CDR1 and CDR2 from the germline V gene are SNHLY and FYNNEI. This CDR3 is 16 amino acids long. The CDR3 loop is CASSVEGGLLPGELFF. The CDR3 DNA sequence: TGTGCCAGCAGTGTTGAGGGTGGTTTACTTCCCGGGGAGCTGTTTTTT.

The chain joins TRBV2 to TRBJ1-4; D uncertain. Trimming removed 9 bases from V and 4 bases from J, with 6 bases in between. The CDR3 loop spans 11 amino acids. The germline CDR1 and CDR2 sequences are SNHLY and FYNNEI. The DNA for the CDR3 is TGTGCCAGACAGAGTAATGAAAAACTGTTTTTT. Translating gives CARQSNEKLFF.

The V call is TRBV18, the J call TRBJ2-5; TRBD1 aligns across 7 bases. The ends lost 0 bases at V and 1 base at J; junction bases unmatched: 5. CDR3 length: 16 amino acids. Germline CDR1 and CDR2: KGHSH and LQKENI. Here the CDR3 reads CASSPPNRDSQETQYF. In nucleotides, the CDR3 is TGTGCCAGCTCACCACCGAACCGGGACAGCCAAGAGACCCAGTACTTC.

The genes are TRBV19 and TRBJ2-5; 8 bases are a match to TRBD1. V lost 7 bases and J lost 2; bases outside the gene matches: 9. This CDR3 spans 15 amino acids. Germline CDR1 is LNHDA and CDR2 is SQIVND (reference sequence). The CDR3 region is CASTPTGAHQETQYF. The CDR3, as DNA: TGTGCCAGTACCCCGACAGGGGCTCATCAAGAGACCCAGTACTTC.

The rearrangement uses TRBV18 and TRBJ2-7; maybe TRBD2 (5 bases). Trimming removed 6 bases from V and 0 bases from J, with 12 bases in between. CDR1 and CDR2 (germline): KGHSH, LQKENI. The CDR3 runs 14 residues. The CDR3: CASSQRAASYEQYF. The CDR3 nucleotides are TGTGCCAGCTCCCAGAGGGCGGCCTCCTACGAGCAGTACTTC.

The V gene is TRBV7-4, the J gene TRBJ1-6; unclear D gene. The CDR3 sequence is 16 residues long. The germline CDR1 and CDR2 sequences are SGHVT and SQSDAQ. V lost 5 bases to trimming and J lost 8 bases, with 19 bases between them. CDR3 bases: TGTGCCAGCAGCACTAAGCTAGTCCGGTGGGATTCACCCCTCCACTTT. Protein product: CASSTKLVRWDSPLHF.

The chain carries TRBV7-9 and TRBJ1-1; D call uncertain. The CDR3 consists of 13 residues. V dropped 1 base and J dropped 6 bases, with 9 bases sitting between them. Germline assignment: CDR1 SEHNR and CDR2 FQNEAQ (reference sequence). CDR3 residues: CASSLGGSAEAFF. Written as DNA, the CDR3 is TGTGCCAGCAGCTTAGGAGGGAGCGCTGAAGCTTTCTTT.

The J gene is TRBJ1-3, the V gene TRBV6-5; D is perhaps TRBD1 (6 bases). CDR3 length: 14 amino acids. V lost 6 bases and J lost 2, with 11 bases in between. The V gene's germline CDR1 is MNHEY and CDR2 SVGAGI. The CDR3 region is CASRTDRTGNTIYF. As DNA, the CDR3 is TGTGCCAGCAGGACCGACAGGACTGGAAACACCATATATTTT.

This sequence joins TRBV5-1 and TRBJ2-3; 7 positions match TRBD2. The CDR3 covers 15 residues. The germline V gene has CDR1 SGHRS and CDR2 YFSETQ. V lost 8 bases, J lost 4 bases, and 13 bases stayed unmatched. CDR3 residues: CASDLVGGRADTQYF. Here the CDR3 DNA reads TGCGCCAGTGACCTCGTGGGGGGGAGGGCAGATACGCAGTATTTT.

V and J are TRBV5-6 and TRBJ1-3; no definite D call. Germline V CDR1 and CDR2: SGHDT, YYEEEE. There are 16 residues in the CDR3. Deletions cut 2 bases from V and 1 base from J, with 13 bases between. The CDR3 DNA is TGTGCCAGCAGCTTTTGGGCGGGAGGTTCTGGAAACACCATATATTTT. Translation gives CASSFWAGGSGNTIYF.

The gene calls are TRBV2 and TRBJ1-1, with 7 bases fitting TRBD1. The germline CDR1 and CDR2 sequences are SNHLY and FYNNEI. V shed 8 bases and J 10 bases; nucleotides not matched to a gene: 10. The CDR3 is made up of 12 amino acids. DNA for the CDR3: TGTGCCAGCCTGGAGAGGGGGCGCACAGCTTTCTTT. Residues: CASLERGRTAFF.

This chain links TRBV10-1 with TRBJ2-3, with D possibly TRBD1 on 5 matching bases. Germline CDR1 reads WNHNN; CDR2 reads SYGVQD (reference sequence). Between the trimmed V and J ends, which lost 3 bases and 5 bases, there was a span of 6 bases. The CDR3 sequence is 12 residues long. The CDR3 sequence is CASSEGEDTQYF. The CDR3, as DNA: TGCGCCAGCAGTGAAGGGGAAGATACGCAGTATTTT.

This clone occurred once. The CDR3 bases are TGTGCTAGTGGAACCCAGGGGATTGGCACTGAAGCTTTCTTT. Its protein product is CASGTQGIGTEAFF. The chain links TRBV12-5 to TRBJ1-1; possible D gene TRBD1, 6 bases. This CDR3 is 14 amino acids long. V was shortened by 6 bases and J by 4 bases, with 15 bases between the two germline ends. Germline V gene data show CDR1 as LGHNT and CDR2 as FRNRAP. Full variable domain (outside the CDR3, taken from reference TRBV12-5 and TRBJ1-1): DARVTQTPRHKVTEMGQEVTMRCQPILGHNTVFWYRQTMMQGLELLAYFRNRAPLDDSGMPKDRFSAEMPDATLATLKIQPSEPRDSAVYFCASGTQGIGTEAFFGQGTRLTVV.

This sequence joins TRBV6-5 and TRBJ2-6; tentative D call: TRBD2 (6 bases). The CDR3 runs 16 residues. Germline V gene sequence: CDR1 MNHEY, CDR2 SVGAGI. The ends were cut back, 4 bases at V and 4 bases at J, with 14 bases in the middle. CDR3 sequence reads: CASSSGERAGANVLTF. DNA of the CDR3: TGTGCCAGCAGTTCGGGGGAGAGAGCGGGGGCCAACGTCCTGACTTTC.

This chain connects TRBV7-3 to TRBJ2-3; TRBD1 agrees at 8 bases. Germline V gene lookup returns CDR1 SGHTA and CDR2 FQGTGA. J lost 4 bases, V lost 2 bases, and 2 bases had no gene match. CDR3 length: 14 residues. The CDR3 DNA follows: TGTGCCAGCAGCTTACAGGGGGCGTCAGATACGCAGTATTTT. Protein sequence: CASSLQGASDTQYF.

The chain links TRBV6-5 to TRBJ2-7; D is unresolved. Germline lookup yields CDR1 MNHEY and CDR2 SVGAGI. V shed 4 bases and J shed 0 bases, with 10 bases lying between them. The CDR3 has 14 residues. CDR3 sequence (DNA): TGTGCCAGCAGTTCCCCACGGAGCTCCTACGAGCAGTACTTC. Its protein is CASSSPRSSYEQYF.

The V and J genes are TRBV3-1 (or the pseudogene TRBV3-2) and TRBJ1-1; D might be TRBD1 (6 bases). Per germline, CDR1 LGHDT and CDR2 YNNKEL (reference sequence). CDR3 size: 14 residues. Trimming shortened V by 1 base and J by 1 base, and 7 bases separated the two germline ends. The CDR3 nucleotides read TGTGCCAGCAGCCAAGGGGGGCAGAACACTGAAGCTTTCTTT. Amino acids: CASSQGGQNTEAFF.

In its sample, this clone was seen a few times. The rearrangement joins TRBV13 to TRBJ1-1; D remains unclear. V dropped 3 bases and J dropped 0 bases, with 11 bases sitting between them. This CDR3 spans 15 amino acids. Germline V CDR1 and CDR2: PRHDT, FYEKMQ (reference sequence). In DNA form, the CDR3 reads TGTGCCAGCAGCTTGCTTAGAATGATGAACACTGAAGCTTTCTTT. It translates to CASSLLRMMNTEAFF.